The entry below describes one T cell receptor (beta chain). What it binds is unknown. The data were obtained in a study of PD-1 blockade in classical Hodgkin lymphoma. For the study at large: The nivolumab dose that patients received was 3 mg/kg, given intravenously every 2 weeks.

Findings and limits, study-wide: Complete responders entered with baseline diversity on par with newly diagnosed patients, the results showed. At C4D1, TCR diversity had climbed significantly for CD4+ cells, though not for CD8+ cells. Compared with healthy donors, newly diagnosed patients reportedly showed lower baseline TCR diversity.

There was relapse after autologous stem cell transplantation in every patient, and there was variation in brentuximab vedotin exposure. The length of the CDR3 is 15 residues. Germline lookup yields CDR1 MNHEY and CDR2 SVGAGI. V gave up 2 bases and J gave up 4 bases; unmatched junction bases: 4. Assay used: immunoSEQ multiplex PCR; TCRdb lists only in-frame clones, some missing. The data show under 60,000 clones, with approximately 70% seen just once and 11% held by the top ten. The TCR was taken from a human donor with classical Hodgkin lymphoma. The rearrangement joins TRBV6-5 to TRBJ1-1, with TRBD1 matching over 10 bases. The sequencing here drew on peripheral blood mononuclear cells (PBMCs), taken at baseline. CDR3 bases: TGTGCCAGCAGTTACGCCGGGACAGGGGCCACTGAAGCTTTCTTT. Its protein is CASSYAGTGATEAFF.